The clone carrying this T cell receptor (beta chain) is classed as medium-sized (0.01 to 0.1%) by frequency. Its target is not known. It was by 5' RACE with UMI labels that the TRB cDNA libraries were prepared. One entry per CDR3 protein, without DNA, is what TCRdb gives after re-calling the 5' RACE reads. There are about 39,000 distinct CDR3 sequences in the sample, with approximately 1.4% held by the top ten. The data were taken from a study of CXCR3-negative and CXCR3-positive naive CD8 T cells. At the level of the study: Each library held about 1.5 +/- 0.3 million TRB reads, some 130 million in total. Overall study results and limits: The naive subsets expressed comparable surface CD5, and the authors inferred TCR strength from TRB CDR3 properties. Cryopreserved cells showed partially decreased CXCR3 expression, and most assays used fresh PBMCs.

The sorting of each CD8+ T cell subset was done in triplicate, at about 300,000 cells each. The CDR3 is 15 residues long. Germline assignment: CDR1 LGHDT and CDR2 YNNKEL (reference sequence). The chain couples TRBV3-1 to TRBJ2-5. The specimen sequenced was naive CXCR3- CD8+ T cells from blood. This sample's subset: CD45RO-CCR7+CD27+CD95- naive CD8+ T cells lacking CXCR3 (TNR3-). This TCR was sampled from a human donor in good health. Some clones in this sample may be carry-over from other donors' samples. The CDR3 protein is CASSQDYEDRETQYF.